This T cell receptor (beta chain) was obtained from a study of shared clonotypes between healthy human individuals. CD8 cells classed as naive were CD45RO-negative and positively selected for CCR7, excluding terminally differentiated effector memory CD45RA+ cells. In the case of this clone: Antigen: not known.

From germline, CDR1 is SNHLY and CDR2 FYNNEI. This CDR3 spans 11 amino acids. The V and J ends lost 8 bases and 3 bases respectively, with 7 bases between them. General study points: Tissues were not sampled, only blood, and their repertoires likely differ.

The assay was immunoSEQ multiplex PCR, and TCRdb's table has in-frame clones only and misses some. Among nearly 2 million clones listed, 85% to 95% were seen once. The source material was naive CD8+ T cells sorted from blood. The receptor's source is a young man in good health. The chain couples TRBV2 to TRBJ1-2; tentative D call: TRBD1 (6 bases). The CDR3 protein is CASRTDYGYTF. CDR3 nucleotide sequence: TGTGCCAGCCGGACAGACTATGGCTACACCTTC.